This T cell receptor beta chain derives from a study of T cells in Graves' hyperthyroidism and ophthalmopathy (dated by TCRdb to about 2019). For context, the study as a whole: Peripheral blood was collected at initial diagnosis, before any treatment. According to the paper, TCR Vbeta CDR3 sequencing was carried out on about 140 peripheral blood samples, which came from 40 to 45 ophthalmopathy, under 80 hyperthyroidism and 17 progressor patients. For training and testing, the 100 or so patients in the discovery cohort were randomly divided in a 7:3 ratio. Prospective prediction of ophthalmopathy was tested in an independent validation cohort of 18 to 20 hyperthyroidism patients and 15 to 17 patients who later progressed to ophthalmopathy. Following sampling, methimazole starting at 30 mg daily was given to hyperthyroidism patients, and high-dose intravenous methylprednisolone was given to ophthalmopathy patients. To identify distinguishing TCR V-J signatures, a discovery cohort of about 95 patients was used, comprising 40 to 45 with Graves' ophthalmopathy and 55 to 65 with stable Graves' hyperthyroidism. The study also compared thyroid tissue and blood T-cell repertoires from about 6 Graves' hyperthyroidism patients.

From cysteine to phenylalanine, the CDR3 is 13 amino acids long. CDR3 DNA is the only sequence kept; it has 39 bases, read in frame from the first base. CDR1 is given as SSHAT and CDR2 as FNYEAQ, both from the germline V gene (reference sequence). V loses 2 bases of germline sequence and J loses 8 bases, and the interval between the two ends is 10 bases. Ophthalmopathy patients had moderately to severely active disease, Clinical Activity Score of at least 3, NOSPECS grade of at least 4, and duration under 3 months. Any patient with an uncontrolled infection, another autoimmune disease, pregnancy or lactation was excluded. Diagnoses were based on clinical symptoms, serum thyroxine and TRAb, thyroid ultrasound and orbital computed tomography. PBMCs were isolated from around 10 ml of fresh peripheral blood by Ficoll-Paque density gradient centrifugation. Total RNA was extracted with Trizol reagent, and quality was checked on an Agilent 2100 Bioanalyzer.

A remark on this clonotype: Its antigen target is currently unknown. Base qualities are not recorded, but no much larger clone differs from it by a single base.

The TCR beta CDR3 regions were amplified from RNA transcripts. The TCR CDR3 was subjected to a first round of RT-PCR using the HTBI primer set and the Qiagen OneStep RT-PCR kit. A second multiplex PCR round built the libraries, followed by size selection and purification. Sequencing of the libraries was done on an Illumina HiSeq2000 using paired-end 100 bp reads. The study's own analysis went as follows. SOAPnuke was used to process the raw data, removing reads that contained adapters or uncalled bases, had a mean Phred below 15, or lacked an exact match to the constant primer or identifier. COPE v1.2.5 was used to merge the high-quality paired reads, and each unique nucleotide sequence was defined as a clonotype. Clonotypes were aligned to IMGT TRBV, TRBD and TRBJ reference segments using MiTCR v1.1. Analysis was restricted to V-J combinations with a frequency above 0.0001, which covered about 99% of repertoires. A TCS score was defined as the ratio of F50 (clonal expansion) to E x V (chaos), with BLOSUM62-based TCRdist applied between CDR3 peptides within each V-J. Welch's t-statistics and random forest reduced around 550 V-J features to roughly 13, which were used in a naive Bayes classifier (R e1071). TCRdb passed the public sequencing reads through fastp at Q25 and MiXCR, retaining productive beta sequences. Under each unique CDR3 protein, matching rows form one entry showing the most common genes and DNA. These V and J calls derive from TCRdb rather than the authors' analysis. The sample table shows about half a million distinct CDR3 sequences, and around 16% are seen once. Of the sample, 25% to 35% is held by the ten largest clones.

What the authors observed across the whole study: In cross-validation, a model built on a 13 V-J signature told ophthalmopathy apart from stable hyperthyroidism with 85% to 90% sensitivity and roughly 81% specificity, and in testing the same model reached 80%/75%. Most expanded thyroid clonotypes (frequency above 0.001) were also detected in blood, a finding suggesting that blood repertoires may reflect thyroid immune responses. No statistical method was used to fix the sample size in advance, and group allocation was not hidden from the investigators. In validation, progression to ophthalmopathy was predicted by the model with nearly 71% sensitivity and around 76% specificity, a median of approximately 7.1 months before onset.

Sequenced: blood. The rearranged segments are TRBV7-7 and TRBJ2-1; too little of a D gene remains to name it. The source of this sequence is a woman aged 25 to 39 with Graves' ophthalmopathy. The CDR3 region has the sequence CASSLFYGDEQFF. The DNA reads TGTGCCAGCAGCTTATTTTACGGTGATGAGCAGTTCTTC. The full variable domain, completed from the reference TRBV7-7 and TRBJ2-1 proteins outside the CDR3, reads GAGVSQSPRYKVTKRGQDVTLRCDPISSHATLYWYQQALGQGPEFLTYFNYEAQPDKSGLPSDRFSAERPEGSISTLTIQRTEQRDSAMYRCASSLFYGDEQFFGPGTRLTVL.